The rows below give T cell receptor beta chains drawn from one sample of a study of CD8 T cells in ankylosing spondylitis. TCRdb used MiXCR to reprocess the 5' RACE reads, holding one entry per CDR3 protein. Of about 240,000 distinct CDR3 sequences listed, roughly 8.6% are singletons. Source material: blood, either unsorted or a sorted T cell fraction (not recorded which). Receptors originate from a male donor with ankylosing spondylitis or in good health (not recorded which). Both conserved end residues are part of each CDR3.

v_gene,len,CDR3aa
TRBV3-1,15,CASSRTSGGGETQYF
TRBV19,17,CASSKTSGKLILYEQYF
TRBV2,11,CASSEVEKLFF
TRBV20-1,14,CSARPRVGTDTQYF
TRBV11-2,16,CASSLLAASSYNEQFF
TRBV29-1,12,CSATGRTETQYF
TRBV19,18,CASSHLGAGGRYQETQYF
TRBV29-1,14,CSVGTSSAGETQYF
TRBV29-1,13,CSVRMDSPTEAFF
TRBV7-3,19,CASSPSLGGSGRWDNEQFF
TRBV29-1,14,CSAHLTENTGELFF
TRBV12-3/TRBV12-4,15,CASSLGGTQNQPQHF
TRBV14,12,CASSQARENQYF
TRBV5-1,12,CASSWGVETQYF
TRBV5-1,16,CASSLSGGHSYNEQFF
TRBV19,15,CASTRASGGYGELFF
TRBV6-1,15,CASRRGGAEDYGYTF
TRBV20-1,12,CSAIRGVETQYF
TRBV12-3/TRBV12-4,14,CASRTRLRQETQYF
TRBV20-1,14,CSASGGRTYNEQFF
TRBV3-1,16,CASSQDQGYSGNTIYF
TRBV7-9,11,CASSPDSEAFF
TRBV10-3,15,CAISDSGGATDTQYF
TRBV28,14,CASTPPGGAREQFF
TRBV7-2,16,CASSVSGQAETSPLHF
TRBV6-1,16,CASSPRSGRSNQPQHF
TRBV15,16,CATRRSATGLTDTQYF
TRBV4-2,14,CASSQDRELSEQFF
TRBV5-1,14,CASSLGRGSYGYTF
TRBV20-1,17,CSARQAGLAGRTDTQYF
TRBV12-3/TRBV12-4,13,CASSSGLNEKLFF
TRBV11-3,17,CASSPLNRGGSGYTQYF
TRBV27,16,CASSLSGGRANTEAFF
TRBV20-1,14,CSARGPSGSTEAFF
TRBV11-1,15,CASSFRGNMNTEAFF
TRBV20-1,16,CSARGLAGGNQETQYF
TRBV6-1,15,CASRRGTSGGGEQFF
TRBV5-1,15,CASSLVGSGGTEAFF
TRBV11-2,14,CASRRSGTYNEQFF
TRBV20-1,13,CSAQDRNNSPLHF
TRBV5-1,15,CASRRDRATNEKLFF
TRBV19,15,CASSIVGSWNTEAFF
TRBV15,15,CATSRDSQPYYEQYF
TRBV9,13,CASGTTGSNEQFF
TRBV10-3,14,CAIGQGGRTGELFF
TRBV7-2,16,CASSLPRGSYNSPLHF
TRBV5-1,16,CASRSGGGQNVHEQFF
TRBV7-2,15,CASSLAWDRFYGYTF
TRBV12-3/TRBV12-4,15,CASSQGTSEGYEQYF
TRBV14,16,CASSPLAGQGRSGYTF
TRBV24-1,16,CATSDPSIGRGSPLHF
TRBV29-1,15,CSVEGRTAPIYGYTF
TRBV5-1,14,CASSLATPTDTQYF
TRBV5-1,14,CASQKDANTGELFF